By share, the clone carrying this T cell receptor (beta chain) ranks as medium-sized. Original processing methods: Reference gene primer amplification gave nucleated cell count estimates. Sequencing used immunoSEQ multiplex PCR; TCRdb keeps in-frame clones, though not all of them. D and trimming come from the DNA, and the V and J calls and clone size come from that table. The table includes under 200,000 clones, around three quarters detected once. This specimen comes from a study of blood T cell repertoires in COVID-19. Study background: Samples representing acute and convalescent COVID-19 were sourced from the United States, Italy and Spain. Sample material is recorded as cDNA or gDNA derived from T cells, B-cell-depleted T cells, or PBMCs.

The clonotype comes from a man between 65 and 79 years old with active or convalescent COVID-19. The sample consisted of peripheral blood.

The CDR3 is CASSRLMGHQSGYGYTF. CDR3 bases: TGTGCCAGCAGTCGCCTTATGGGACATCAATCGGGCTATGGCTACACCTTC. The chain links TRBV6-6 to TRBJ1-2, with D perhaps TRBD1 (6 bases). The length of the CDR3 is 17 residues. Germline CDR1 is MNHNY and CDR2 is SVGAGI (reference sequence). Trimming left V 5 bases short and J 4 bases short, with 23 bases between.